The TCR beta chain under discussion was sequenced for a study of blood T cell repertoires in COVID-19. About the research overall: Collection of acute and convalescent COVID-19 samples took place in the United States, Italy and Spain. Nucleic acid was either cDNA or gDNA, and it came from T cells, B-cell-depleted T cells, or PBMCs.

Original methodology: Reference gene primer amplification in the assay estimated nucleated cell counts. Measured with immunoSEQ multiplex PCR; TCRdb has only the in-frame clones, and not every one. V and J calls plus clone size are reproduced from that table; the DNA served to infer D and trimming. The repertoire holds about 120,000 clones, with more than 75% as singletons. The germline V gene encodes CDR1 MNHEY and CDR2 SMNVEV (reference sequence). Unmatched junction bases numbered 10, after V lost 5 bases and J lost 5 bases. The CDR3 length is 16 residues. This rearrangement joins TRBV27 to TRBJ2-5; 11 nucleotides agree with TRBD2. Sample: peripheral blood. The clonotype was recovered from a man in his sixties with acute or convalescent COVID-19. The CDR3: CASSPGLAEDLETQYF. CDR3 DNA: TGTGCCAGCAGTCCGGGACTAGCGGAGGATCTGGAGACCCAGTACTTC.